The 20 T cell receptor beta chains below all came from one sample that was sequenced in a study of OX40 agonist ivuxolimab in advanced cancers. The table came from immunoSEQ multiplex PCR; TCRdb's copy has only in-frame clones and leaves some out. The data show about 48,000 clones, approximately 85% seen once. Sequencing was performed on CD4+ or CD8+ T cells sorted from blood, taken in a trial of the OX40 agonist ivuxolimab. These receptors were collected from an adult with an advanced solid tumor such as melanoma, head and neck, liver or kidney cancer.

This sequence joins TRBV7-2 and TRBJ1-1; D is ambiguous. The CDR3 length is 14 residues. V gave up 5 bases and J gave up 4 bases, with 14 bases separating them. The germline V gene encodes CDR1 SGHTA and CDR2 FQGNSA. The CDR3 spells CASSPRVGSTEAFF. The CDR3 DNA is TGTGCCAGCAGCCCGCGAGTTGGGAGCACTGAAGCTTTCTTT. Based on the CDR3 plus reference TRBV7-2 and TRBJ1-1, the full variable domain is GAGVSQSPSNKVTEKGKDVELRCDPISGHTALYWYRQSLGQGLEFLIYFQGNSAPDKSGLPSDRFSAERTGGSVSTLTIQRTQQEDSAVYLCASSPRVGSTEAFFGQGTRLTVV.

This clone occurred a few times. V and J are TRBV7-2 and TRBJ1-6; D not resolved. The CDR3 consists of 15 residues. The germline V gene encodes CDR1 SGHTA and CDR2 FQGNSA. V dropped 4 bases and J dropped 6 bases, with 13 bases sitting between them. The CDR3 loop reads CASSSQVPPNSPLHF. CDR3 DNA: TGTGCCAGCAGCTCCCAGGTTCCACCTAATTCACCCCTCCACTTT.

The CDR3 is CASSFEREGNEQFF. The CDR3 DNA reads as TGCGCCAGCAGCTTTGAGCGGGAGGGCAATGAGCAGTTCTTC. The rearrangement links TRBV5-1 to TRBJ2-1; 10 bases are shared with TRBD2. CDR3 length: 14 amino acids. Germline V gene data show CDR1 as SGHRS and CDR2 as YFSETQ. V lost 2 bases and J lost 6; bases outside the gene matches: 2.

The rearrangement uses TRBV2 and TRBJ1-4, with TRBD1 matching 9 bases. Germline trimming cut 6 bases from V and 3 bases from J; bases unmatched to any gene: 11. The germline V gene encodes CDR1 SNHLY and CDR2 FYNNEI. This CDR3 is 17 amino acids long. CDR3 DNA sequence: TGTGCCAGCAGCTCGAGGGACAGGGTTTTATCTAATGAAAAACTGTTTTTT. Encoded protein: CASSSRDRVLSNEKLFF.

The chain uses TRBV6-5 and TRBJ1-5; tentative D call: TRBD1 (5 bases). Trimming stripped 4 bases from V and 3 bases from J, with 10 bases between. This CDR3 has 14 residues. Germline V CDR1 and CDR2: MNHEY, SVGAGI. CDR3 in amino acids: CASSWVTDNQPQHF. CDR3 bases: TGTGCCAGCAGTTGGGTGACAGACAATCAGCCCCAGCATTTT.

CDR3 protein: CASSLEFGGGTEAFF. The CDR3 DNA follows: TGTGCCAGCAGTTTAGAATTCGGGGGAGGCACTGAAGCTTTCTTT. The rearrangement links TRBV5-8 to TRBJ1-1; possible D gene TRBD1, 5 bases. In germline, CDR1 is SGHTS, CDR2 YDEGEE. The CDR3 is 15 amino acids. The germline V and J ends were trimmed by 5 bases and 4 bases, with 18 bases remaining between them.

This clone was found a few times. This sequence joins TRBV7-9 and TRBJ1-2; a weak D match, TRBD1 (6 bases). With 2 bases removed from V and 3 bases from J, the gap between germline ends came to 13 bases. In germline, CDR1 is SEHNR, CDR2 FQNEAQ (reference sequence). The CDR3 spans 15 residues. The CDR3 protein is CASSLTTGKDYGYTF. The CDR3 nucleotides are TGTGCCAGCAGCTTAACTACAGGGAAAGACTATGGCTACACCTTC.

The chain links TRBV18 to TRBJ1-4; perhaps TRBD1 as D (5 bases). Looked up from germline, CDR1 is KGHSH and CDR2 is LQKENI. V shed 6 bases and J shed 0 bases, with 11 bases lying between them. The CDR3 is 15 residues long. CDR3 sequence: CASSPTGTTNEKLFF. CDR3 in DNA: TGTGCCAGCTCGCCAACAGGAACAACTAATGAAAAACTGTTTTTT. Filled out from reference TRBV18 and TRBJ1-4, the complete variable domain reads NAGVMQNPRHLVRRRGQEARLRCSPMKGHSHVYWYRQLPEEGLKFMVYLQKENIIDESGMPKERFSAEFPKEGPSILRIQQVVRGDSAAYFCASSPTGTTNEKLFFGSGTQLSVL.

The rearrangement joins TRBV6-1 to TRBJ1-5; D gene uncertain. V gave up 1 base and J gave up 0 bases, with 4 bases separating them. Germline assignment: CDR1 MNHNS and CDR2 SASEGT. This CDR3 contains 14 residues. The CDR3 loop reads CASSEGYSNQPQHF. The CDR3 DNA is TGTGCCAGCAGTGAAGGGTATAGCAATCAGCCCCAGCATTTT.

This clone ranks as medium-sized. The V call is TRBV29-1, the J call TRBJ2-5; D is ambiguous. Germline V CDR1 and CDR2: SQVTM, ANQGSEA. Trimming left V 0 bases short and J 6 bases short, with 14 bases between. The CDR3 spans 14 residues. This CDR3 is CSVEDSLGLQTQYF. The CDR3, as DNA: TGCAGCGTTGAAGATAGTCTGGGTTTGCAGACCCAGTACTTC. The whole variable domain, remainder taken from reference TRBV29-1 and TRBJ2-5, is SAVISQKPSRDICQRGTSLTIQCQVDSQVTMMFWYRQQPGQSLTLIATANQGSEATYESGFVIDKFPISRPNLTFSTLTVSNMSPEDSSIYLCSVEDSLGLQTQYFGPGTRLLVL.

The rearrangement uses TRBV30 and TRBJ1-1, with a weak D call TRBD1 (5 bases). Germline V gene lookup returns CDR1 GTSNPN and CDR2 SVGIG (reference sequence). V lost 2 bases and J 1 base, leaving 14 bases between the germline ends. There are 15 residues in the CDR3. This CDR3 is CAWSPQRGANTEAFF. The CDR3 DNA follows: TGTGCCTGGAGTCCGCAACGGGGCGCGAACACTGAAGCTTTCTTT.

Here the CDR3 reads CASSLGTVTDTQYF. The CDR3 region has the DNA TGCGCCAGCAGCTTGGGGACAGTCACAGATACGCAGTATTTT. The chain employs TRBV5-1 and TRBJ2-3; D might be TRBD1 (6 bases). Germline V gene lookup returns CDR1 SGHRS and CDR2 YFSETQ. Between the trimmed V and J ends, which lost 0 bases and 2 bases, there was a span of 7 bases. The CDR3 spans 14 residues.

Only one count was recorded for this clone. The V call is TRBV7-3, the J call TRBJ2-2, with 7 nucleotides matching TRBD1. After removal of 2 bases from V and 0 bases from J, the junction contained 3 bases not matched to a gene. CDR1 and CDR2 (germline): SGHTA, FQGTGA. The CDR3 is 16 amino acids. CDR3 sequence reads: CASSLGGQSNTGELFF. DNA of the CDR3: TGTGCCAGCAGCTTAGGGGGACAGTCGAACACCGGGGAGCTGTTTTTT. The full variable domain, with the rest looked up from reference TRBV7-3 and TRBJ2-2, is GAGVSQTPSNKVTEKGKYVELRCDPISGHTALYWYRQSLGQGPEFLIYFQGTGAADDSGLPNDRFFAVRPEGSVSTLKIQRTERGDSAVYLCASSLGGQSNTGELFFGEGSRLTVL.

This chain connects TRBV5-8 to TRBJ1-2; D remains unclear. V was cut by 4 bases and J by 0 bases, with 4 bases left in between. The CDR3 is 12 residues long. CDR1 is SGHTS, CDR2 YDEGEE, per germline. The CDR3 nucleotides read TGTGCCAGCAGCCAGACTAACTATGGCTACACCTTC. This encodes CASSQTNYGYTF.

V gene TRBV29-1 combines with J gene TRBJ1-5; D might be TRBD1 (5 bases). V was cut by 4 bases and J by 2 bases, with 9 bases left in between. CDR3 length: 13 residues. The V gene's germline CDR1 is SQVTM and CDR2 ANQGSEA. Written as DNA, the CDR3 is TGCAGCGTTGGGGACCCAGGCAATCAGCCCCAGCATTTT. It yields the protein CSVGDPGNQPQHF.

The chain combines TRBV7-2 with TRBJ2-3, with D perhaps TRBD2 (6 bases). CDR1 SGHTA and CDR2 FQGNSA come from the germline V gene. Between the trimmed V and J ends, which lost 4 bases and 5 bases, there was a span of 16 bases. The CDR3 spans 15 residues. The CDR3 DNA sequence: TGTGCCAGCAGCTCTGGGACTTTGTTTAGAGATACGCAGTATTTT. Encoded protein: CASSSGTLFRDTQYF.

This clone has only one observation. The V call is TRBV27, the J call TRBJ2-2; 8 bases align to TRBD1. The CDR3 contains 14 residues. Germline V gene sequence: CDR1 MNHEY, CDR2 SMNVEV (reference sequence). V was clipped by 3 bases and J by 7 bases; unmatched bases: 4. CDR3 bases: TGTGCCAGCAGTTTCCAGGGGGCTGGCGGGGAGCTGTTTTTT. Translating it yields CASSFQGAGGELFF.

The CDR3 spells CASSLAGQNYGYTF. As DNA, the CDR3 is TGTGCCAGCAGCTTGGCAGGACAGAACTATGGCTACACCTTC. The chain links TRBV5-4 to TRBJ1-2, with a possible D match to TRBD1 (6 bases). CDR3 length: 14 amino acids. V was trimmed by 0 bases and J by 2 bases, leaving 8 bases between them. From germline, CDR1 is SGHNT and CDR2 YYREEE (reference sequence).

The chain carries TRBV5-4 and TRBJ1-2; D gene ambiguous. CDR3 length: 16 amino acids. V was clipped by 0 bases and J by 1 base, with 13 bases between them. Germline V gene data show CDR1 as SGHNT and CDR2 as YYREEE (reference sequence). The CDR3, as DNA: TGTGCCAGCAGCTTGGGATCTACCTCCCTTAACTATGGCTACACCTTC. Its translation is CASSLGSTSLNYGYTF.

In this sample, this clone is medium-sized. The chain joins TRBV9 to TRBJ1-2; tentatively, D is TRBD1 (6 bases). CDR3 length equals 14 residues. Trimming stripped 0 bases from V and 1 base from J, with 7 bases between. In germline, CDR1 is SGDLS, CDR2 YYNGEE. The CDR3 sequence is CASSVGTDNYGYTF. As DNA, the CDR3 is TGTGCCAGCAGCGTAGGGACAGATAACTATGGCTACACCTTC.